The present T cell receptor (beta chain) was sequenced within a study of T-cell reconstitution after alpha-beta-depleted transplantation in children. CDR1 SGHRS and CDR2 YFSETQ come from the germline V gene. J lost 6 bases, V lost 3 bases, and 13 bases had no gene match. The CDR3 totals 17 residues. Only a few counts were recorded for this clonotype. Its target is unknown. The TCRbeta library was prepared with unique molecular identifiers. TCRdb redid the calling of the PCR reads with MiXCR, one entry per CDR3 protein. This sample yields around 140,000 distinct CDR3 sequences, of which 8.5% to 10% are seen a single time; over 15% belongs to the top ten. The study's findings and limits: One year after transplant, T-cell counts and diversity came mostly from newly produced T cells. Reportedly, roughly two months post-transplant, alpha-beta T cells arose from several hundred expanded graft clones. There were some patients whose high TCRbeta diversity at day 60 came from surviving recipient T cells and thymic progenitors.

The chain combines TRBV5-1 with TRBJ1-5; 9 bases are a match to TRBD1. The specimen comprised PBMCs, mostly from graft donor cells, sampled 180 days after TCRalphabeta/CD19-depleted stem cell transplant. The sequence was collected from a female patient under 10 years old who had a stem cell transplant for congenital amegakaryocytic thrombocytopenia, so the T cells may come from the graft donor. The CDR3 DNA is TGCGCCAGCAGCTGGACATGCCGGGACAGGGCGAGTCAGCCCCAGCATTTT. Encoded protein: CASSWTCRDRASQPQHF.